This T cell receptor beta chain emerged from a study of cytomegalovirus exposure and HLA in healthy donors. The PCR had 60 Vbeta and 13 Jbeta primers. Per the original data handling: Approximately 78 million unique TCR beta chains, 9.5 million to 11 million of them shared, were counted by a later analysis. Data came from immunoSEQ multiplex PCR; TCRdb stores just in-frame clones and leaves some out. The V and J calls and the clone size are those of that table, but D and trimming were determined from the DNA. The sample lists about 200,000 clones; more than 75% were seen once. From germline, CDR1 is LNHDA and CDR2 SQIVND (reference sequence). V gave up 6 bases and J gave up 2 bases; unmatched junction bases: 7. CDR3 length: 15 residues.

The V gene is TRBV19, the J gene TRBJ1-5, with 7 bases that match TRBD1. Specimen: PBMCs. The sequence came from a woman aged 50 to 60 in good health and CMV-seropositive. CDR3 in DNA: TGTGCCAGTAGGAGTACAACAGGGGGCAATCAGCCCCAGCATTTT. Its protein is CASRSTTGGNQPQHF.